The 25 T cell receptor beta chains listed next were all sequenced from one sample in a study of vaccination and CD4 T cells after COVID-19. Cultured CD4+ T cells had their DNA profiled by the Oncomine TCR Beta short-read assay. TCRdb ran MiXCR on the PCR reads and lists one entry per CDR3 protein. The sample shows about 8,700 distinct CDR3 sequences, around three fifths of them seen only once. Specified treatment: roughly ten-day PBMC culture with coronavirus spike peptide pools or control peptides (ViraFEST assay). Their cognate antigens are unknown. Sequencing was done on a sample of CD4+ T cells from blood, cultured in vitro. The receptor source for this set is a human donor who had recovered from COVID-19.

This chain uses TRBV6-1 with TRBJ1-6, with 7 bases matching TRBD1. J lost 6 bases, V lost 8 bases, and 10 bases had no gene match. CDR3 length equals 15 residues. The germline V gene encodes CDR1 MNHNS and CDR2 SASEGT. DNA for the CDR3: TGTGCCAGCGCACGGGAGGGGGCAACTAATTCACCCCTCCACTTT. This gives the protein CASAREGATNSPLHF.

The rearrangement joins TRBV6-1 to TRBJ1-6; weak D call: TRBD1 (6 bases). This CDR3 contains 14 residues. Between the trimmed V and J ends, which lost 6 bases and 10 bases, there was a span of 16 bases. Germline V gene sequence: CDR1 MNHNS, CDR2 SASEGT. For the CDR3, the DNA is TGTGCCAGCAGCCAACAGGGAGGAGGGTCACCCCTCCACTTT. Translation gives CASSQQGGGSPLHF.

The chain uses TRBV30 and TRBJ1-1; D is possibly TRBD1 (5 bases). Trimming pared 3 bases from V and 9 bases from J, leaving 17 bases between. Germline V gives CDR1 GTSNPN, CDR2 SVGIG (reference sequence). CDR3 length: 13 residues. This chain's CDR3 is CAWSRDLEGKAFF. In nucleotides, the CDR3 is TGTGCCTGGAGCCGGGACCTCGAAGGAAAAGCTTTCTTT.

This clonotype was counted between two and nine times. The CDR3 sequence is CSAGTGSNQPQHF. CDR3 DNA sequence: TGCAGTGCTGGCACAGGTAGCAATCAGCCCCAGCATTTT. The chain carries TRBV20-1 and TRBJ1-5; tentative D call: TRBD1 (5 bases). V lost 5 bases and J lost 0, with 8 bases in between. In germline, CDR1 is DFQATT, CDR2 SNEGSKA (reference sequence). This CDR3 has 13 residues.

The chain has TRBV18 and TRBJ2-7; D not resolved. V lost 2 bases and J 0 bases, leaving 8 bases between the germline ends. The CDR3 sequence is 14 residues long. Germline lookup yields CDR1 KGHSH and CDR2 LQKENI. Here the CDR3 reads CASSPTRISYEQYF. The CDR3, as DNA: TGTGCCAGCTCACCAACACGGATCTCCTACGAGCAGTACTTC.

The V call is TRBV28, the J call TRBJ1-6, with 8 bases lining up with TRBD1. The CDR3 is 16 residues long. The ends lost 6 bases at V and 6 bases at J; junction bases unmatched: 10. CDR1 MDHEN and CDR2 SYDVKM come from the germline V gene. CDR3 coding DNA: TGTGCCAGCAGCATGCAGGGGGCTTTGAGTAATTCACCCCTCCACTTT. Translation gives CASSMQGALSNSPLHF.

The chain carries TRBV10-1 and TRBJ2-2, with 7 bases identical to TRBD2. V lost 8 bases, J lost 6 bases, and 12 bases stayed unmatched. Per germline, CDR1 WNHNN and CDR2 SYGVQD (reference sequence). CDR3 length equals 15 residues. CDR3 coding DNA: TGCGCCAGCTCTCCTAGCGGAACATTACCCGGGGAGCTGTTTTTT. Translating gives CASSPSGTLPGELFF.

V is TRBV12-3 or TRBV12-4 and J is TRBJ2-1; no clear D gene. V gave up 1 base and J gave up 7 bases, with 8 bases separating them. This CDR3 comprises 13 residues. The chain's CDR3 is CASSLEWGNEQFF. The CDR3 DNA is TGTGCCAGCAGTTTAGAATGGGGAAATGAGCAGTTCTTC.

In its sample, this clonotype ranks as medium-sized. The J gene is TRBJ1-2, the V gene TRBV10-3, with TRBD1 matching over 8 bases. The length of the CDR3 is 15 residues. Unmatched junction bases numbered 8, after V lost 6 bases and J lost 2 bases. Germline V gene data show CDR1 as ENHRY and CDR2 as SYGVKD. This CDR3 reads CAISGGDRQNYGYTF. The CDR3 DNA is TGTGCCATCAGCGGAGGGGACAGGCAGAACTATGGCTACACCTTC.

In its sample, this clonotype was seen a few times. The genes are TRBV6-1 and TRBJ1-2; 7 bases align to TRBD1. V was pared by 7 bases and J by 0 bases, with 11 bases of the junction left unmatched. Germline-derived CDR1 and CDR2 are MNHNS and SASEGT. This CDR3 comprises 16 residues. The CDR3 bases are TGTGCCAGCACCCGGGACAGACAAGCTACTAACTATGGCTACACCTTC. It yields the protein CASTRDRQATNYGYTF.

This clonotype came up a few times. J is TRBJ1-5 and V is TRBV20-1, with 7 bases that match TRBD1. CDR1 DFQATT and CDR2 SNEGSKA come from the germline V gene (reference sequence). CDR3 length: 16 amino acids. V dropped 5 bases and J dropped 0; count of bases not matched to a gene: 10. This CDR3 is CSASFGGQYSNQPQHF. DNA of the CDR3: TGCAGTGCTTCCTTTGGGGGACAGTATAGCAATCAGCCCCAGCATTTT.

This clonotype appeared a single time. This chain uses TRBV30 with TRBJ2-7; D gene unclear. The CDR3 consists of 12 residues. Trimming removed 4 bases at V and 0 bases at J, with 7 bases between. Germline loops: CDR1 GTSNPN, CDR2 SVGIG (reference sequence). CDR3: CAWNLGSYEQYF. DNA for the CDR3: TGTGCCTGGAATCTGGGCTCCTACGAGCAGTACTTC. The whole variable domain, filled in from reference TRBV30 and TRBJ2-7, reads SQTIHQWPATLVQPVGSPLSLECTVEGTSNPNLYWYRQAAGRGLQLLFYSVGIGQISSEVPQNLSASRPQDRQFILSSKKLLLSDSGFYLCAWNLGSYEQYFGPGTRLTVT.

This chain connects TRBV7-8 to TRBJ1-5; weak D call: TRBD1 (6 bases). V lost 5 bases and J 2 bases, leaving 19 bases between the germline ends. The CDR3 is 17 amino acids. CDR1 is SGHVS and CDR2 is FQNEAQ in the germline V gene. The CDR3 bases are TGTGCCAGCAGCCTAACGGGGGCGGGGAATCGCAATCAGCCCCAGCATTTT. It encodes CASSLTGAGNRNQPQHF.

The chain couples TRBV3-1 to TRBJ2-2, with D possibly matching TRBD1 (5 bases). V shed 10 bases and J shed 4 bases, with 13 bases lying between them. The length of the CDR3 is 13 residues. Germline V gene data show CDR1 as LGHDT and CDR2 as YNNKEL (reference sequence). The DNA of the CDR3 is TGTGCCACCGGTGGAAGGGGCACCGGGGAGCTGTTTTTT. It is translated as CATGGRGTGELFF.

CDR3 loop: CASNSQGPTEAFF. CDR3 in DNA: TGTGCCAGCAACTCCCAGGGCCCCACTGAAGCTTTCTTT. The chain carries TRBV5-4 and TRBJ1-1, with D possibly being TRBD1 (5 bases). This CDR3 region has 13 residues. Trimming removed 6 bases at V and 4 bases at J, with 13 bases between. Germline values: CDR1 SGHNT, CDR2 YYREEE (reference sequence).

This clonotype was seen a handful of times. V and J are TRBV20-1 and TRBJ2-3, with D maybe TRBD2 (5 bases). Germline-derived CDR1 and CDR2 are DFQATT and SNEGSKA (reference sequence). Between the trimmed V and J ends, which lost 5 bases and 4 bases, there was a span of 19 bases. This CDR3 comprises 15 residues. CDR3 region: CSADTAAAGADTQYF. DNA of the CDR3: TGCAGTGCTGATACGGCCGCGGCGGGTGCAGATACGCAGTATTTT.

The V gene is TRBV29-1, the J gene TRBJ1-2; no clear D. Germline CDR1 and CDR2: SQVTM and ANQGSEA. The CDR3 is made up of 14 amino acids. V lost 4 bases, J lost 3 bases, and 15 bases lay in between. The DNA of the CDR3 is TGCAGCGTTGGTAATATTGCCAACTACTATGGCTACACCTTC. Its translation: CSVGNIANYYGYTF.

CDR3 DNA sequence: TGCAGTGCTAGAGGGGGAGGGAGCAATCAGCCCCAGCATTTT. Residues: CSARGGGSNQPQHF. The chain carries TRBV20-1 and TRBJ1-5; D remains unclear. The CDR3 sequence is 14 residues long. In germline, CDR1 is DFQATT, CDR2 SNEGSKA (reference sequence). Trimming left V 1 base short and J 1 base short, with 8 bases between.

Here the CDR3 reads CASSLGSNTEAFF. The CDR3 DNA is TGTGCCAGCAGTTTGGGCAGTAACACTGAAGCTTTCTTT. V is TRBV28 and J is TRBJ1-1, with no clear D. V was shortened by 3 bases and J by 2 bases, with 7 bases between the two germline ends. Germline CDR1 and CDR2: MDHEN and SYDVKM. This CDR3 region has 13 residues. The full variable domain, rest sourced from reference TRBV28 and TRBJ1-1, is DVKVTQSSRYLVKRTGEKVFLECVQDMDHENMFWYRQDPGLGLRLIYFSYDVKMKEKGDIPEGYSVSREKKERFSLILESASTNQTSMYLCASSLGSNTEAFFGQGTRLTVV.

This chain connects TRBV20-1 to TRBJ1-6, with TRBD1 matching over 10 bases. The CDR3 is 14 residues long. With 4 bases clipped from V and 9 bases from J, the junction kept 6 bases outside the gene matches. CDR1 is DFQATT and CDR2 is SNEGSKA in the germline V gene (reference sequence). CDR3 in DNA: TGCAGTGCTACTGGCGGGACAGGGGTTTCACCCCTCCACTTT. Translating gives CSATGGTGVSPLHF.

The chain links TRBV7-2 to TRBJ2-7; D not certain. The CDR3 covers 15 residues. The V gene lost 0 bases and the J gene lost 7 bases, with 16 bases spanning the gap. The germline CDR1 and CDR2 sequences are SGHTA and FQGNSA. The CDR3 nucleotides read TGTGCCAGCAGCTTAGCGCTGCAGGTGACACGGGAGCAGTACTTC. Its translation: CASSLALQVTREQYF.

This clonotype was counted a few times. This chain links TRBV7-8 with TRBJ2-1, with 7 bases matching TRBD2. Germline V gene data show CDR1 as SGHVS and CDR2 as FQNEAQ. The CDR3 runs to 14 residues. V was pared by 3 bases and J by 8 bases, with 7 bases of the junction left unmatched. The CDR3 coding sequence is TGTGCCAGCAGCTTGGGACCTGCGGGGGATGAGCAGTTCTTC. This gives the protein CASSLGPAGDEQFF.

A few counts support this clonotype. The V and J genes are TRBV20-1 and TRBJ2-3, with 8 bases lining up with TRBD1. This CDR3 spans 16 amino acids. Germline CDR1 is DFQATT and CDR2 is SNEGSKA (reference sequence). The V and J ends lost 1 base and 3 bases, in that order; junction bases with no gene match: 9. In nucleotides, the CDR3 is TGCAGTGCTAGAGTGCTTAGCAGGGGGCAGACAGATACGCAGTATTTT. It yields the protein CSARVLSRGQTDTQYF.

This clonotype occurred a few times. CDR3 loop: CASSRGQGGNTIYF. CDR3 in DNA: TGTGCCAGTAGTCGCGGACAGGGAGGAAACACCATATATTTT. The rearrangement links TRBV19 to TRBJ1-3, with 8 bases lining up with TRBD1. Germline lookup yields CDR1 LNHDA and CDR2 SQIVND (reference sequence). CDR3 length equals 14 residues. Unmatched junction bases numbered 4, after V lost 5 bases and J lost 4 bases.

The table lists this clonotype with a few counts. This chain connects TRBV7-2 to TRBJ2-5; D possibly corresponds to TRBD1 (5 bases). V dropped 3 bases and J dropped 5 bases, with 7 bases sitting between them. Germline CDR1 and CDR2: SGHTA and FQGNSA. This CDR3 region has 12 residues. The CDR3 nucleotides are TGTGCCAGCAGCTTCAGGGCCGAGACCCAGTACTTC. This gives the protein CASSFRAETQYF. The full variable domain, rest sourced from reference TRBV7-2 and TRBJ2-5, is GAGVSQSPSNKVTEKGKDVELRCDPISGHTALYWYRQSLGQGLEFLIYFQGNSAPDKSGLPSDRFSAERTGGSVSTLTIQRTQQEDSAVYLCASSFRAETQYFGPGTRLLVL.